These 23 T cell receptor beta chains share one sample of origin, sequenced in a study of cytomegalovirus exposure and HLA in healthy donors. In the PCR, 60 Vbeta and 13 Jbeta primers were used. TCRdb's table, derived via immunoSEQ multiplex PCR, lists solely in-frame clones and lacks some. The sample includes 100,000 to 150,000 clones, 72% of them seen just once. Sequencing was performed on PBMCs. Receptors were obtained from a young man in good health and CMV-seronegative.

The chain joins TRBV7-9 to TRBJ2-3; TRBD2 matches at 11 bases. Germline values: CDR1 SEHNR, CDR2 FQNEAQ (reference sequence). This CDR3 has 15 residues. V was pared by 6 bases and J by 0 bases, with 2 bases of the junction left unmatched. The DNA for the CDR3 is TGTGCCAGCAGAACTAGCGGGAGTAGCACAGATACGCAGTATTTT. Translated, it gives CASRTSGSSTDTQYF.

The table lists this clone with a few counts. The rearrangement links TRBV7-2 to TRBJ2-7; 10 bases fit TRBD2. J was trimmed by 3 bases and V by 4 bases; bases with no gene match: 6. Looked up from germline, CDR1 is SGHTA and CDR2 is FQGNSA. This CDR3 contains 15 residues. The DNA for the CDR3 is TGTGCCAGCAGCTCCTCAGCGGGGGGGTACTACGAGCAGTACTTC. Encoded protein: CASSSSAGGYYEQYF.

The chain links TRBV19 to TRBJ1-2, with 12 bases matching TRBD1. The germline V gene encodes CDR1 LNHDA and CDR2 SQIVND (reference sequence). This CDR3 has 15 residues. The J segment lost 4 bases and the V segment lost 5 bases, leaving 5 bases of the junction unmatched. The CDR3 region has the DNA TGTGCCAGTAGTTCCGGGACAGGGGGCGGCTATGGCTACACCTTC. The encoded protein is CASSSGTGGGYGYTF.

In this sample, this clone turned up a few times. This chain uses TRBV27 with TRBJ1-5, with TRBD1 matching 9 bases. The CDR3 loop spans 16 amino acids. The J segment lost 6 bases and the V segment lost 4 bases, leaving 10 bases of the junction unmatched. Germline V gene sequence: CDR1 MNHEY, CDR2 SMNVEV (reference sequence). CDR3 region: CASSSLGTGRFQPQHF. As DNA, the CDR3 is TGTGCCAGCAGTTCATTAGGGACAGGGCGATTTCAGCCCCAGCATTTT.

The CDR3 nucleotides are TGCGCCAGCAGCCAAAGACAGGGAAACACTGAAGCTTTCTTT. Residues: CASSQRQGNTEAFF. The chain is built from TRBV5-1 and TRBJ1-1; 7 bases fit TRBD1. Germline CDR1 reads SGHRS; CDR2 reads YFSETQ. The CDR3 length is 14 residues. Trimming took 4 bases from V and 2 from J; bases not matched to a gene: 5.

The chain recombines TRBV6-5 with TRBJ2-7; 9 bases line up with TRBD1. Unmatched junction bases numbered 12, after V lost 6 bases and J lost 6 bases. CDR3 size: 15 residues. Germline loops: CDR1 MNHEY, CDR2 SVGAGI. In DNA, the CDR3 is TGTGCCAGCAGGACCGGAGGGACAGGGTCCGGCGAGCAGTACTTC. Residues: CASRTGGTGSGEQYF.

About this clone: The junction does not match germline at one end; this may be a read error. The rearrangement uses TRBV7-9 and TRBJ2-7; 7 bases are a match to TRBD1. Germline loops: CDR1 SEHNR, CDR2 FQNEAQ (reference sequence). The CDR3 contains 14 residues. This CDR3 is CSSNEGQTPNEQYF. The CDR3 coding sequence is TGTTCCAGCAACGAGGGACAGACTCCCAACGAGCAGTACTTC.

The CDR3 sequence is CASSDPPGDGYEQYF. The CDR3 DNA reads as TGTGCCAGCAGCGACCCCCCGGGGGACGGCTACGAGCAGTACTTC. The chain is built from TRBV7-9 and TRBJ2-7, with TRBD2 as a possible D gene (6 bases). The CDR3 is 15 residues long. Trimming removed 5 bases from V and 3 bases from J, with 17 bases in between. The germline V gene encodes CDR1 SEHNR and CDR2 FQNEAQ (reference sequence).

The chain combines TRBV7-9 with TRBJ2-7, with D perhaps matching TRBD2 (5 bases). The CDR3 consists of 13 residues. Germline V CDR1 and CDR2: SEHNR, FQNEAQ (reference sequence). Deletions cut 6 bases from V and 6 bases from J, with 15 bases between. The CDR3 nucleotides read TGTGCCAGCAGGGACTGGAAAACTGGCGAGCAGTACTTC. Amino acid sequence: CASRDWKTGEQYF.

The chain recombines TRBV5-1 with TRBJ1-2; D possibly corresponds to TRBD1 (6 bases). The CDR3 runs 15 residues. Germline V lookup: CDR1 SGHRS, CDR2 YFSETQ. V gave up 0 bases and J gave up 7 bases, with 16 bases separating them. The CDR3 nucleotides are TGCGCCAGCAGCTTGGAATCGAGGGGGTACGGTGGCTACACCTTC. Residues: CASSLESRGYGGYTF.

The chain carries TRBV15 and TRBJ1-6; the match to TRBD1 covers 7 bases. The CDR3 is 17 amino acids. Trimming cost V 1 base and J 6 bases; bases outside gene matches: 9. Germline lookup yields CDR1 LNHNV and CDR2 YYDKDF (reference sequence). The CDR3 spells CATSRGPANRGNSPLHF. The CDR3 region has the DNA TGTGCCACCAGCAGAGGACCCGCCAACAGGGGTAATTCACCCCTCCACTTT.

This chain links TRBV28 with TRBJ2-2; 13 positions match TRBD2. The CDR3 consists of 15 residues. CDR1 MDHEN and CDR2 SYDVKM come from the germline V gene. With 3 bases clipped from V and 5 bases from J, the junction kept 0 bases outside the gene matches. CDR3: CASSLTSGGTGELFF. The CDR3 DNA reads TGTGCCAGCAGTTTGACTAGCGGGGGGACCGGGGAGCTGTTTTTT.

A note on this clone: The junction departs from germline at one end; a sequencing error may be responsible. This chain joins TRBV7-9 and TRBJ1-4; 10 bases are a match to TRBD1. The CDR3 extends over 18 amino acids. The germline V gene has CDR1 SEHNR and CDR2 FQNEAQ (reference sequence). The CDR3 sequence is CSSSSRTGGGTSNEKLFF. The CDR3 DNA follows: TGTTCCAGCAGCTCGAGGACAGGGGGAGGGACAAGTAATGAAAAACTGTTTTTT. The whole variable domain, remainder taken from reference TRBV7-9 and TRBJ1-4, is DTGVSQNPRHKITKRGQNVTFRCDPISEHNRLYWYRQTLGQGPEFLTYFQNEAQLEKSRLLSDRFSAERPKGSFSTLEIQRTEQGDSAMYLCSSSSRTGGGTSNEKLFFGSGTQLSVL.

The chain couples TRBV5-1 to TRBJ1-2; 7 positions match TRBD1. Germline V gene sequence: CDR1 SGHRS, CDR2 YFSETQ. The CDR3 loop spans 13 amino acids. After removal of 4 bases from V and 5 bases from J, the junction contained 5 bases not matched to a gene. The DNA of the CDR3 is TGCGCCAGCAGCGTCGGGACAGAGTATGGCTACACCTTC. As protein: CASSVGTEYGYTF.

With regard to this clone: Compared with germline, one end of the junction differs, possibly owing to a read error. Here the CDR3 DNA reads TGTTCCAGCAGCCTAGGGAGGGTGGGATTGCGAGAGACCCAGTACTTC. Translated, it gives CSSSLGRVGLRETQYF. The chain has TRBV7-9 and TRBJ2-5, with TRBD2 identical over 7 bases. Per germline, CDR1 SEHNR and CDR2 FQNEAQ (reference sequence). The CDR3 sequence is 16 residues long.

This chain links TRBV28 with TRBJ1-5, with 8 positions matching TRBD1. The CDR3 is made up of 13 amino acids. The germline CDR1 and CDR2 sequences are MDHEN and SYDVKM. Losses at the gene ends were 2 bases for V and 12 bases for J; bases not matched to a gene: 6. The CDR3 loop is CASSLGGQADQHF. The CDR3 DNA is TGTGCCAGCAGTTTAGGGGGACAGGCCGACCAGCATTTT.

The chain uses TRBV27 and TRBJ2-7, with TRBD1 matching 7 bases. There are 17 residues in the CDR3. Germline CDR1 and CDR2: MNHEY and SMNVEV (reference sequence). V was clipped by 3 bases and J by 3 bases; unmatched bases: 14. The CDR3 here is CASSFYRGEGTYYEQYF. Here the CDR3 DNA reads TGTGCCAGCAGTTTCTACAGGGGTGAGGGTACTTACTACGAGCAGTACTTC.

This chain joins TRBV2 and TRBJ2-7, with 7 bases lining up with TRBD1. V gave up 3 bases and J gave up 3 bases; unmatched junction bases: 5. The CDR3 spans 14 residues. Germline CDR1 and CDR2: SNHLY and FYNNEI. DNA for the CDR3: TGTGCCAGCAGTGATCAGGGGGAACTCTACGAGCAGTACTTC. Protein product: CASSDQGELYEQYF.

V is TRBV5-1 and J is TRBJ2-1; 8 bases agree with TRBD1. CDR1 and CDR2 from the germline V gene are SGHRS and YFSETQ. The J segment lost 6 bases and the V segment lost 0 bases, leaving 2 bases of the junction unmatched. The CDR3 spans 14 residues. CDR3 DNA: TGCGCCAGCAGCTTGGGGACAGGGACCAATGAGCAGTTCTTC. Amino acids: CASSLGTGTNEQFF.

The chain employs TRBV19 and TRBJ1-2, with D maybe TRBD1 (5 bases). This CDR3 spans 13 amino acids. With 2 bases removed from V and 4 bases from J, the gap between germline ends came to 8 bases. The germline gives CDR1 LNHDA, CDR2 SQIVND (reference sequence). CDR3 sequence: CASSISGVYGYTF. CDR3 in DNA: TGTGCCAGTAGTATATCGGGGGTCTATGGCTACACCTTC.

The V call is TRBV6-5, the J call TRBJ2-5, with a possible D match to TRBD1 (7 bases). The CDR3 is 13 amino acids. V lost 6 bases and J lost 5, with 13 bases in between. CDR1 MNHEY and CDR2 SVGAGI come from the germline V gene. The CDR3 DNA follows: TGTGCCAGCAGAAAGACAGGGAGGGAGACCCAGTACTTC. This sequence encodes CASRKTGRETQYF.

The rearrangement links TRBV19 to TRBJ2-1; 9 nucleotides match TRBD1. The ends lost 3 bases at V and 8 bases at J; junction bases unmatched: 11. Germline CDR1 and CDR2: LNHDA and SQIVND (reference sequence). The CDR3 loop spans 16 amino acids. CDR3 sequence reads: CASSIIPGQGGYEQFF. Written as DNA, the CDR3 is TGTGCCAGTAGTATTATTCCGGGACAGGGTGGTTATGAGCAGTTCTTC.

In DNA, the CDR3 is TGTGCCAGCAGTTTTACAGGAAACGGGACTGAAGCTTTCTTT. Its protein is CASSFTGNGTEAFF. The chain recombines TRBV7-9 with TRBJ1-1; TRBD1 might be the D (5 bases). Germline CDR1 and CDR2: SEHNR and FQNEAQ (reference sequence). CDR3 length: 14 residues. The V end lost 6 bases, the J end lost 5 bases, and 16 bases lay between the germline ends.